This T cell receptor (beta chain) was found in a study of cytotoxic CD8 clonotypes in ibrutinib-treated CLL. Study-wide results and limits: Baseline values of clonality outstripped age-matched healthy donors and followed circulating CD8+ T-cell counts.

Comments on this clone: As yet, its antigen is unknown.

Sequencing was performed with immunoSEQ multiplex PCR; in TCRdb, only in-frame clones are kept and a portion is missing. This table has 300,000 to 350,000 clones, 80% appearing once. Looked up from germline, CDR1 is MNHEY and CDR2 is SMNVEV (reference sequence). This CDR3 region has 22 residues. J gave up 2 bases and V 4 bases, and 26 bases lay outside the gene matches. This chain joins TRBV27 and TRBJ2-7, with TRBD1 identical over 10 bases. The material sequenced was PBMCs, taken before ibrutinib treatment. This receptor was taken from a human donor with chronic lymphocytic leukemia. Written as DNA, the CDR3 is TGTGCCAGCAGTTCGTGGCGGGTGGTTGAGACAGGGGGCACGTCCACCCCCTACGAGCAGTACTTC. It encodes CASSSWRVVETGGTSTPYEQYF.